This T cell receptor (beta chain) was identified during a study of blood T cell repertoires in COVID-19. Turning to the study itself: Spain, Italy and the United States supplied samples that represented acute and convalescent COVID-19. Nucleic acid was either cDNA or gDNA, and it came from T cells, B-cell-depleted T cells, or PBMCs.

Per the study methods: Nucleated cell counts were estimated from reference gene primer amplification. Repertoires were generated with immunoSEQ multiplex PCR, while TCRdb's copy carries only in-frame clones and drops some. V, J and clone size reflect that table, while D and trimming were determined from the DNA. The repertoire holds approximately 260,000 clones, with approximately 90% as singletons. This CDR3 region has 15 residues. V lost 6 bases and J lost 9; bases outside the gene matches: 14. Germline CDR1 MNHEY, CDR2 SVGAGI. The sequencing sample was made of peripheral blood. J is TRBJ1-5 and V is TRBV6-5; 7 nucleotides agree with TRBD1. The sequence came from a woman between 40 and 50 years old with acute or convalescent COVID-19. The CDR3 bases are TGTGCCAGCAGCAAAGGGACAGCCAACCGCTGGCCCCAGCATTTT. The encoded protein is CASSKGTANRWPQHF.